This TCR beta chain comes out of a study of technical replicates of blood from a few donors. TCRdb's table, derived via immunoSEQ multiplex PCR, lists solely in-frame clones and lacks some. The sample lists some 71,000 clones, around 97% occurring once. The sample comprised T cells isolated from PBMCs. This TCR came from a human donor in good health.

CDR3 bases: TGTGCCAGCACCGGGGGGGCGGGTTTGAACACTGAAGCTTTCTTT. Translating it yields CASTGGAGLNTEAFF. J is TRBJ1-1 and V is TRBV9; TRBD1 is a possible D gene (6 bases). Trimming removed 6 bases from V and 0 bases from J, with 15 bases in between. Germline CDR1 is SGDLS and CDR2 is YYNGEE. This CDR3 is built from 15 residues.